Presented here are 27 T cell receptor beta chains from one specimen sequenced in a study of Ad26.COV2.S vaccination and SARS-CoV-2 variants. The treatment denotes: 19 received Ad26.COV2.S at low or high dose, single or two shots; roughly five received placebo; per-sample allocation not given. Specimen acquisition occurred on day 63 following the initial vaccine or placebo injection. Clones were read by immunoSEQ multiplex PCR, and TCRdb kept only the in-frame ones, dropping some. The sample holds around 450,000 clones, roughly 90% seen once. The sample in question was peripheral blood, obtained in a trial of Ad26.COV2.S vaccine versus placebo. These receptors were obtained from a person aged 18-60 years who received the Ad26.COV2.S COVID-19 vaccine or a placebo.

This clone was seen once. The chain combines TRBV7-9 with TRBJ2-2; D uncertain. V dropped 5 bases and J dropped 1 base, with 8 bases sitting between them. The CDR3 covers 14 residues. The germline gives CDR1 SEHNR, CDR2 FQNEAQ (reference sequence). CDR3 in DNA: TGTGCCAGCAGCCCCCGACAGAACACCGGGGAGCTGTTTTTT. Amino acid sequence: CASSPRQNTGELFF.

The chain links TRBV4-1 to TRBJ2-5; TRBD2 matches at 9 bases. V shed 2 bases, J shed 5 bases, and the junction held 6 bases outside the gene matches. Looked up from germline, CDR1 is MGHRA and CDR2 is YSYEKL. This CDR3 contains 15 residues. The CDR3 sequence: CASSQTRGGGETQYF. The CDR3 coding sequence is TGCGCCAGCAGCCAAACGCGGGGGGGCGGGGAGACCCAGTACTTC.

The CDR3 coding sequence is TGTGCCAGCAGCTTGGGACAGGGGGCGTACGAGACCCAGTACTTC. Its translation is CASSLGQGAYETQYF. The V and J genes are TRBV7-2 and TRBJ2-5; 12 nucleotides line up with TRBD1. With 3 bases clipped from V and 5 bases from J, the junction kept 4 bases outside the gene matches. Germline values: CDR1 SGHTA, CDR2 FQGNSA. There are 15 residues in the CDR3.

This clone was detected once. The CDR3 nucleotides are TGTGCCAGCAGCTTGAGAGACAGGGTATGGCCGTCGGACTATGGCTACACCTTC. This codes for CASSLRDRVWPSDYGYTF. The chain recombines TRBV5-5 with TRBJ1-2; 7 nucleotides align to TRBD1. Germline V gives CDR1 SGHKS, CDR2 YYEKEE (reference sequence). This CDR3 spans 18 amino acids. With 1 base clipped from V and 3 bases from J, the junction kept 15 bases outside the gene matches.

The rearrangement links TRBV27 to TRBJ2-7, with D perhaps TRBD1 (6 bases). V gave up 4 bases and J gave up 1 base, with 8 bases separating them. Germline CDR1 MNHEY, CDR2 SMNVEV (reference sequence). The CDR3 extends over 13 amino acids. CDR3 in amino acids: CASSSRGSYEQYF. The DNA for the CDR3 is TGTGCCAGCAGTTCCAGGGGATCCTACGAGCAGTACTTC.

A single count supports this clone. V and J are TRBV2 and TRBJ2-1, with D possibly being TRBD1 (6 bases). This CDR3 spans 15 amino acids. V was pared by 2 bases and J by 2 bases, with 10 bases between. The germline V gene has CDR1 SNHLY and CDR2 FYNNEI. CDR3 DNA: TGTGCCAGCAGTGAACGAGGGGGACCCTACAATGAGCAGTTCTTC. Protein sequence: CASSERGGPYNEQFF.

The chain combines TRBV5-1 with TRBJ2-6, with D tentatively TRBD1 (5 bases). The CDR3 has 15 residues. The V end was cut by 4 bases, the J end by 0 bases, with 8 bases between. Looked up from germline, CDR1 is SGHRS and CDR2 is YFSETQ. DNA of the CDR3: TGCGCCAGCAGCCGGACACCCTCTGGGGCCAACGTCCTGACTTTC. Its protein is CASSRTPSGANVLTF.

The chain couples TRBV4-3 to TRBJ2-3; TRBD1 matches at 7 bases. CDR3 length: 17 residues. Germline V gene sequence: CDR1 LGHNA, CDR2 YSLEER. V dropped 4 bases and J dropped 2; count of bases not matched to a gene: 12. This chain's CDR3 is CASSPYSAGGYTDTQYF. The DNA of the CDR3 is TGCGCCAGCAGCCCCTACTCTGCAGGGGGATACACAGATACGCAGTATTTT.

This rearrangement joins TRBV5-1 to TRBJ2-2, with a tentative D call TRBD2 (5 bases). Deletions cut 6 bases from V and 3 bases from J, with 12 bases between. There are 14 residues in the CDR3. CDR1 is SGHRS and CDR2 is YFSETQ in the germline V gene. CDR3 in amino acids: CASTLGLDTGELFF. The CDR3 DNA sequence: TGCGCCAGCACCCTAGGACTGGACACCGGGGAGCTGTTTTTT.

This clone was seen a few times. The V call is TRBV2, the J call TRBJ1-6, with D perhaps TRBD1 (5 bases). With 2 bases removed from V and 7 bases from J, the gap between germline ends came to 12 bases. The germline CDR1 and CDR2 sequences are SNHLY and FYNNEI. CDR3 length equals 15 residues. The CDR3 coding sequence is TGTGCCAGCAGTGAAATCGCGCAGGGAAATTCACCCCTCCACTTT. It is translated as CASSEIAQGNSPLHF.

The chain employs TRBV30 and TRBJ1-6; 8 bases line up with TRBD1. Looked up from germline, CDR1 is GTSNPN and CDR2 is SVGIG (reference sequence). V lost 1 base to trimming and J lost 5 bases; unmatched junction nucleotides: 7. The CDR3 contains 16 residues. This CDR3 reads CAWSATGAPNNSPLHF. CDR3 nucleotides: TGTGCCTGGAGTGCGACAGGGGCCCCCAATAATTCACCCCTCCACTTT.

The J gene is TRBJ2-3, the V gene TRBV5-4; D call uncertain. Germline CDR1 reads SGHNT; CDR2 reads YYREEE (reference sequence). V was trimmed by 4 bases and J by 4 bases, leaving 10 bases between them. This CDR3 has 13 residues. This CDR3 reads CASSPGDSDTQYF. In DNA, the CDR3 is TGTGCCAGCAGCCCCGGTGATTCAGATACGCAGTATTTT.

The rearrangement uses TRBV19 and TRBJ2-1; the match to TRBD2 covers 10 bases. V was clipped by 6 bases and J by 8 bases; unmatched bases: 16. The length of the CDR3 is 17 residues. Looked up from germline, CDR1 is LNHDA and CDR2 is SQIVND (reference sequence). This CDR3 reads CASRSSGGPQGADEQFF. The CDR3, as DNA: TGTGCCAGTAGGAGTAGCGGGGGGCCCCAAGGCGCGGATGAGCAGTTCTTC.

This chain joins TRBV10-3 and TRBJ2-1; a weak D match, TRBD2 (6 bases). In germline, CDR1 is ENHRY, CDR2 SYGVKD. Trimming removed 2 bases from V and 13 bases from J, with 12 bases in between. CDR3 size: 12 residues. CDR3 loop: CAISERDGLQFF. The CDR3 region has the DNA TGTGCCATCAGTGAGAGAGACGGACTACAGTTCTTC.

The genes are TRBV3-1 (or the pseudogene TRBV3-2) and TRBJ1-3, with D uncertain. The germline V gene has CDR1 LGHDT and CDR2 YNNKEL (reference sequence). Deletions cut 7 bases from V and 2 bases from J, with 15 bases between. The CDR3 spans 15 residues. CDR3 in amino acids: CASTPGDRAGNTIYF. In DNA, the CDR3 is TGTGCCAGCACCCCTGGGGATCGCGCTGGAAACACCATATATTTT.

The gene calls are TRBV5-6 and TRBJ2-1, with a possible D match to TRBD2 (5 bases). V was trimmed by 0 bases and J by 4 bases, leaving 11 bases between them. The CDR3 is made up of 15 amino acids. Looked up from germline, CDR1 is SGHDT and CDR2 is YYEEEE. CDR3 sequence reads: CASSLDTSGYNEQFF. The CDR3 DNA sequence: TGTGCCAGCAGCTTGGATACCAGCGGTTACAATGAGCAGTTCTTC.

This clone came up a few times. The chain uses TRBV29-1 and TRBJ1-2, with TRBD1 identical over 8 bases. The germline CDR1 and CDR2 sequences are SQVTM and ANQGSEA. V lost 7 bases and J lost 6; bases outside the gene matches: 7. The CDR3 contains 12 residues. The chain's CDR3 is CSAPGTGDGYTF. DNA for the CDR3: TGCAGCGCTCCGGGGACAGGAGATGGCTACACCTTC.

The sample holds one count of this clone. The chain has TRBV4-3 and TRBJ2-7; TRBD1 matches at 10 bases. With 1 base clipped from V and 4 bases from J, the junction kept 7 bases outside the gene matches. The CDR3 has 16 amino acids. Per the germline V gene, CDR1 is LGHNA and CDR2 is YSLEER. CDR3 amino acids: CASSQGTGTGVYEQYF. For the CDR3, the DNA is TGCGCCAGCAGCCAAGGAACGGGGACAGGGGTTTACGAGCAGTACTTC.

The V gene is TRBV10-3, the J gene TRBJ2-7; TRBD1 matches at 7 bases. There are 13 residues in the CDR3. The ends lost 6 bases at V and 2 bases at J; junction bases unmatched: 4. In germline, CDR1 is ENHRY, CDR2 SYGVKD. In DNA form, the CDR3 reads TGTGCCATCAGCCCTGACAGGGCCTACGAGCAGTACTTC. It is translated as CAISPDRAYEQYF.

The rearrangement links TRBV13 to TRBJ2-3, with TRBD1 matching 7 bases. The CDR3 has 14 residues. Germline lookup yields CDR1 PRHDT and CDR2 FYEKMQ (reference sequence). Germline trimming cut 5 bases from V and 4 bases from J; bases unmatched to any gene: 6. The CDR3, as DNA: TGTGCCAGCAGCCCCTGGGACAGCGCAGATACGCAGTATTTT. Translating gives CASSPWDSADTQYF.

The rearrangement joins TRBV27 to TRBJ2-1, with D uncertain. V was pared by 4 bases and J by 6 bases, with 16 bases between. The CDR3 totals 15 residues. CDR1 and CDR2 from the germline V gene are MNHEY and SMNVEV (reference sequence). The CDR3 DNA reads as TGTGCCAGCAGTTCCCAGTTGAGTTTCGGCAATGAGCAGTTCTTC. Protein sequence: CASSSQLSFGNEQFF.

This sequence joins TRBV10-3 and TRBJ1-6, with D maybe TRBD1 (6 bases). V gave up 6 bases and J gave up 7 bases, with 10 bases separating them. The CDR3 covers 13 residues. Germline V gene sequence: CDR1 ENHRY, CDR2 SYGVKD. The DNA of the CDR3 is TGTGCCATCAGACGGGACACGAATTCACCCCTCCACTTT. Translating gives CAIRRDTNSPLHF.

V gene TRBV6-5 combines with J gene TRBJ1-6, with D possibly TRBD1 on 6 matching bases. CDR1 and CDR2 (germline): MNHEY, SVGAGI. The CDR3 runs 13 residues. V lost 6 bases and J 10 bases, leaving 13 bases between the germline ends. The CDR3 region is CASRRGGESPLHF. CDR3 coding DNA: TGTGCCAGCAGGAGGGGGGGGGAATCACCCCTCCACTTT.

V and J are TRBV4-1 and TRBJ1-3, with unresolved D. The CDR3 runs 15 residues. V was trimmed by 4 bases and J by 2 bases, leaving 12 bases between them. Germline V CDR1 and CDR2: MGHRA, YSYEKL. The DNA of the CDR3 is TGCGCCAGCAGCCTACTTATCGACCCTGGAAACACCATATATTTT. It codes for CASSLLIDPGNTIYF.

The chain employs TRBV11-3 and TRBJ2-7, with no clear D. V lost 1 base, J lost 3 bases, and 10 bases lay in between. The CDR3 has 14 residues. Germline values: CDR1 SGHNT, CDR2 YENEEA. CDR3 in DNA: TGTGCCAGCAGCTTAGGGCCAGGAAACTACGAGCAGTACTTC. This codes for CASSLGPGNYEQYF.

V and J are TRBV4-3 and TRBJ1-2; 7 bases are shared with TRBD1. CDR3 length: 15 residues. After removal of 1 base from V and 4 bases from J, the junction contained 6 bases not matched to a gene. The V gene's germline CDR1 is LGHNA and CDR2 YSLEER. The CDR3 nucleotides are TGCGCCAGCAGCCAAGTTTCTACAGGGGTCTATGGCTACACCTTC. Translated: CASSQVSTGVYGYTF.

The chain couples TRBV6-5 to TRBJ2-7; D uncertain. CDR3 length: 15 amino acids. The germline gives CDR1 MNHEY, CDR2 SVGAGI. Trimming left V 0 bases short and J 3 bases short, with 12 bases between. The CDR3 is CASSYSSNRYYEQYF. In DNA form, the CDR3 reads TGTGCCAGCAGTTACTCGTCGAACAGATACTACGAGCAGTACTTC.